A selection of T cell receptor beta chains follows, all from one sample in a study of identical twins. TCRdb used MiXCR to reprocess the 5' RACE reads, holding one entry per CDR3 protein. This sample has around 690,000 distinct CDR3 sequences, with about 20% found just once. This same sample was also taken into another study, of T cells expressing NK-cell markers.

The sequencing sample was made of PBMCs. The receptors derive from a young woman in good health. Each CDR3 is given with its conserved first and last residue. The order of the fields is CDR3 protein, V gene, J gene, clone size. The size of a clone is reported for some rows only, either as once, few or many, or as a class for expanded clones.

CASSEGLAGAYNEQFF	TRBV6-1	TRBJ2-1	-
CASSSPSEVDEQFF	TRBV5-4	TRBJ2-1	-
CSVGLSQETQYF	TRBV20-1	TRBJ2-5	many
CAISESNRQGGIGTIYF	TRBV10-3	TRBJ1-3	-
CASSLEHADTQYF	TRBV7-9	TRBJ2-3	many
CASSSQTGPYSNQPQHF	TRBV7-2	TRBJ1-5	-
CSVEPNRDSHLTDTQYF	TRBV29-1	TRBJ2-3	-
CASTSKAAGYTGELFF	TRBV6-1	TRBJ2-2	-
CSARGGGANVLTF	TRBV20-1	TRBJ2-6	few
CSASRQGLAGGSVGQYF	TRBV20-1	TRBJ2-3	few
CSAREGPGTDTQYF	TRBV20-1	TRBJ2-3	-
CASSLVWGNSPLHF	TRBV7-2	TRBJ1-6	-
CASSETGETQYF	TRBV5-1	TRBJ2-5	-
CSATSGERITTDTQYF	TRBV20-1	TRBJ2-3	few
CASSLGHRNDQQYF	TRBV7-2	TRBJ2-7	-
CASSPPGQGKNEQFF	TRBV18	TRBJ2-1	-
CSARDGGAGETQYF	TRBV20-1	TRBJ2-5	few
CSAHRGSQETQYF	TRBV20-1	TRBJ2-5	few
CASSARGDYNEQFF	TRBV6-2/TRBV6-3	TRBJ2-1	-
CASSLVRGTSYEQYF	TRBV7-2	TRBJ2-7	-
CSASRGTDGYTF	TRBV20-1	TRBJ1-2	-
CASSDRGRGYGYTF	TRBV6-1	TRBJ1-2	few
CASSPPTGDTDTQYF	TRBV5-1	TRBJ2-3	-
CSARKWREVLYNEQFF	TRBV20-1	TRBJ2-1	-
CSARDAGGVSSPLHF	TRBV20-1	TRBJ1-6	-
CATSRDRRNSGNTIYF	TRBV15	TRBJ1-3	few
CSARDKPIHLFAYNEQFF	TRBV20-1	TRBJ2-1	many
CASSLDIETYEHYF	TRBV5-1	TRBJ2-7	once
CAVGTSGYQETQYF	TRBV10-3	TRBJ2-5	few
CASSLGRLEAQYF	TRBV13	TRBJ2-5	-
CASSRKGREKLFF	TRBV6-1	TRBJ1-4	-
CASSLTGVYNEQFF	TRBV12-3/TRBV12-4	TRBJ2-1	-
CSAGRGGRNEQFF	TRBV20-1	TRBJ2-1	-
CASSLAGSQRAQYF	TRBV12-3/TRBV12-4	TRBJ2-5	-
CSARAGQVNTGELFF	TRBV20-1	TRBJ2-2	-
CSVKQGVNTEAFF	TRBV29-1	TRBJ1-1	few
CASSLSGTSGRPISYNEQFF	TRBV12-3/TRBV12-4	TRBJ2-1	-
CASSSGWSAYEQYF	TRBV27	TRBJ2-7	-
CAGQGLVDYGYTF	TRBV2	TRBJ1-2	-
CASSQEMGAKNIQYF	TRBV14	TRBJ2-4	-
CASSLVTGLGVTDTQYF	TRBV5-1	TRBJ2-3	-
CSAIPRAGLKEKLFF	TRBV20-1	TRBJ1-4	-
CASRERNTGELFF	TRBV6-1	TRBJ2-2	many
CASSQDQGPSAEQYF	TRBV4-2	TRBJ2-7	-
CASGISTEKLFF	TRBV12-3/TRBV12-4	TRBJ1-4	few
CAIRDGRDAEAFF	TRBV10-3	TRBJ1-1	many
CASSRTGKQETQYF	TRBV4-2	TRBJ2-5	few
CSARLGTRDTQYF	TRBV20-1	TRBJ2-3	many